This T cell receptor (beta chain) is drawn from a study of blood T cell repertoires in COVID-19. Study-level background: From the United States, Italy and Spain came samples of acute and convalescent COVID-19.

V lost 0 bases and J 8 bases, leaving 12 bases between the germline ends. Germline CDR1 is SGHRS and CDR2 is YFSETQ. There are 14 residues in the CDR3. The protocol was immunoSEQ multiplex PCR, while the TCRdb copy is restricted to in-frame clones and leaves out a portion. The sample lists approximately 65,000 clones, around 84% seen once, with approximately 3.7% in the top ten. The TCR was taken from a man aged 50-60 years with acute or convalescent COVID-19. The sample consisted of peripheral blood. This chain joins TRBV5-1 and TRBJ2-1; possible D gene TRBD2, 5 bases. In DNA form, the CDR3 reads TGCGCCAGCAGCTTGGGTGAGAGGGTCCATGAGCAGTTCTTC. Translation gives CASSLGERVHEQFF.